A single sample is the source of the 27 T cell receptor beta chains below, sequenced in a study of vaccination effects on CD4 cells after COVID-19. Following 10 days of culture, CD4+ T cells were isolated. Either the BNT162b2 or mRNA-1273 vaccine was given to participants in two doses. Their specific antigens are unknown. TCRdb's table, derived via immunoSEQ multiplex PCR, lists solely in-frame clones and lacks some. The profile shows around 50,000 clones, approximately 70% of them singletons. Material: CD4+ T cells from PBMCs cultured without peptide, obtained after COVID-19 vaccination. Every receptor here comes from a human donor who received a COVID-19 vaccine.

This clone has just a few counts. The chain couples TRBV4-1 to TRBJ1-1, with a possible D match to TRBD1 (5 bases). V shed 2 bases and J shed 4 bases, with 14 bases lying between them. Germline V gene lookup returns CDR1 MGHRA and CDR2 YSYEKL. CDR3 length: 15 amino acids. As DNA, the CDR3 is TGCGCCAGCAGCCAAAGAGGGGTTATCGGCACTGAAGCTTTCTTT. Translated, it gives CASSQRGVIGTEAFF.

The genes are TRBV3-1 (or the pseudogene TRBV3-2) and TRBJ2-7; 10 bases fit TRBD2. The V gene's germline CDR1 is LGHDT and CDR2 YNNKEL (reference sequence). There are 15 residues in the CDR3. J gave up 9 bases and V 1 base, and 9 bases lay outside the gene matches. The CDR3 loop reads CASSQGGLAGAGQYF. The CDR3 coding sequence is TGTGCCAGCAGCCAAGGGGGTCTAGCGGGGGCGGGGCAGTACTTC.

This chain links TRBV18 with TRBJ1-3; D gene uncertain. Trimming took 1 base from V and 3 from J, leaving 16 bases between them. The CDR3 is 17 amino acids. Germline CDR1 is KGHSH and CDR2 is LQKENI. The DNA for the CDR3 is TGTGCCAGCTCACCACGAGTGACACCGTTTAGTGGAAACACCATATATTTT. The encoded protein is CASSPRVTPFSGNTIYF.

In its sample, this clone was seen a few times. The chain uses TRBV10-2 and TRBJ1-5; D remains unclear. V was clipped by 4 bases and J by 4 bases, with 8 bases between them. The CDR3 runs to 13 residues. Germline V gene lookup returns CDR1 WSHSY and CDR2 SAAADI. In DNA, the CDR3 is TGCGCCAGCAGTGTGGAGATTAATCAGCCCCAGCATTTT. Translating gives CASSVEINQPQHF.

This chain links TRBV15 with TRBJ2-2; D not certain. The CDR3 length is 14 residues. The V end lost 1 base, the J end lost 3 bases, and 6 bases lay between the germline ends. CDR1 and CDR2 (germline): LNHNV, YYDKDF (reference sequence). The CDR3 loop is CATSRVTDTGELFF. The CDR3, as DNA: TGTGCCACCAGCAGAGTGACGGACACCGGGGAGCTGTTTTTT.

The genes are TRBV7-8 and TRBJ2-3; a possible D gene is TRBD2 (6 bases). Germline V gene data show CDR1 as SGHVS and CDR2 as FQNEAQ. Between the trimmed V and J ends, which lost 3 bases and 1 base, there was a span of 11 bases. The CDR3 covers 15 residues. The CDR3 loop is CASSFRLDGTDTQYF. Here the CDR3 DNA reads TGTGCCAGCAGCTTCAGACTAGATGGCACAGATACGCAGTATTTT.

V usage is TRBV10-3 and J usage is TRBJ1-5; 9 nucleotides match TRBD1. There are 16 residues in the CDR3. Germline V gene sequence: CDR1 ENHRY, CDR2 SYGVKD. Trimming cost V 0 bases and J 7 bases; bases outside gene matches: 7. The CDR3 coding sequence is TGTGCCATCAGTGAGTCGAAACAGGGGGCTTGGCAGCCCCAGCATTTT. Translation gives CAISESKQGAWQPQHF.

This clone has only one observation. V gene TRBV5-1 combines with J gene TRBJ1-6, with TRBD1 as a possible D gene (5 bases). CDR3 size: 15 residues. CDR1 is SGHRS and CDR2 is YFSETQ in the germline V gene. The germline V and J ends were trimmed by 0 bases and 5 bases, with 9 bases remaining between them. The CDR3 loop reads CASSLGAGNNSPLHF. CDR3 coding DNA: TGCGCCAGCAGCTTGGGGGCAGGGAATAATTCACCCCTCCACTTT. Drawing the rest from reference TRBV5-1 and TRBJ1-6, the complete variable domain is KAGVTQTPRYLIKTRGQQVTLSCSPISGHRSVSWYQQTPGQGLQFLFEYFSETQRNKGNFPGRFSGRQFSNSRSEMNVSTLELGDSALYLCASSLGAGNNSPLHFGNGTRLTVT.

The chain uses TRBV4-1 and TRBJ1-5; weak D call: TRBD1 (5 bases). Germline loops: CDR1 MGHRA, CDR2 YSYEKL. V dropped 1 base and J dropped 7 bases, with 5 bases sitting between them. The CDR3 has 12 residues. CDR3 region: CASSQAGQPQHF. DNA of the CDR3: TGCGCCAGCAGCCAAGCAGGGCAGCCCCAGCATTTT.

DNA for the CDR3: TGTGCCACTTCAGGACTGTACGAGCAGTACTTC. Residues: CATSGLYEQYF. The chain recombines TRBV6-5 with TRBJ2-7; TRBD2 might be the D (5 bases). Looked up from germline, CDR1 is MNHEY and CDR2 is SVGAGI. Trimming removed 10 bases from V and 4 bases from J, with 11 bases in between. The CDR3 has 11 residues.

The rearrangement joins TRBV30 to TRBJ1-6; no firm D call. This CDR3 spans 13 amino acids. V lost 3 bases, J lost 8 bases, and 11 bases lay in between. Germline assignment: CDR1 GTSNPN and CDR2 SVGIG (reference sequence). The CDR3 loop is CAWRGNRYSPLHF. CDR3 nucleotide sequence: TGTGCCTGGAGGGGGAACAGATATTCACCCCTCCACTTT.

This clone was picked up a small number of times. The rearrangement uses TRBV5-6 and TRBJ2-7; the D gene is possibly TRBD2 (6 bases). The CDR3 spans 15 residues. From germline, CDR1 is SGHDT and CDR2 YYEEEE. Trimming left V 0 bases short and J 0 bases short, with 10 bases between. CDR3 amino acids: CASSLAGRFSYEQYF. The DNA for the CDR3 is TGTGCCAGCAGCTTGGCGGGGAGGTTCTCCTACGAGCAGTACTTC.

This clone has only one observation. This sequence joins TRBV30 and TRBJ2-7; 9 bases fit TRBD1. The junction had 5 bases not matched to a gene; V was cut back by 0 bases and J by 2 bases. The CDR3 has 15 residues. From germline, CDR1 is GTSNPN and CDR2 SVGIG (reference sequence). The CDR3 protein is CAWSVGTGIPYEQYF. CDR3 coding DNA: TGTGCCTGGAGTGTCGGGACAGGGATTCCCTACGAGCAGTACTTC.

In its sample, this clone ranks as medium-sized. The chain carries TRBV13 and TRBJ1-3; D remains unclear. The CDR3 covers 14 residues. Germline V gives CDR1 PRHDT, CDR2 FYEKMQ (reference sequence). The V end was cut by 3 bases, the J end by 0 bases, with 6 bases between. The CDR3 loop is CASSFGYSGNTIYF. As DNA, the CDR3 is TGTGCCAGCAGCTTTGGGTACTCTGGAAACACCATATATTTT.

In its sample, this clone was seen a few times. The chain links TRBV9 to TRBJ2-7, with 10 nucleotides matching TRBD1. CDR3 length: 14 amino acids. Per the germline V gene, CDR1 is SGDLS and CDR2 is YYNGEE. V dropped 3 bases and J dropped 2; count of bases not matched to a gene: 2. CDR3 sequence reads: CASSEGTGAYEQYF. CDR3 DNA: TGTGCCAGCAGCGAGGGGACAGGGGCCTACGAGCAGTACTTC.

This rearrangement joins TRBV6-1 to TRBJ2-3, with 8 bases matching TRBD2. The junction had 11 bases not matched to a gene; V was cut back by 3 bases and J by 6 bases. This CDR3 has 16 residues. Germline CDR1 MNHNS, CDR2 SASEGT. CDR3 sequence reads: CASSERRSGSPDTQYF. CDR3 DNA sequence: TGTGCCAGCAGTGAGCGTCGCAGCGGGAGTCCGGATACGCAGTATTTT.

This clone has only a few counts. The chain carries TRBV4-1 and TRBJ1-1; D ambiguous. V was shortened by 3 bases and J by 0 bases, with 11 bases between the two germline ends. The CDR3 spans 15 residues. Germline V gene data show CDR1 as MGHRA and CDR2 as YSYEKL. Written as DNA, the CDR3 is TGCGCCAGCAGCCAGCTCGACACAGTGAACACTGAAGCTTTCTTT. Translated, it gives CASSQLDTVNTEAFF.

This clone was seen only a few times. The gene calls are TRBV15 and TRBJ2-2; 10 positions match TRBD1. This CDR3 spans 15 amino acids. Germline lookup yields CDR1 LNHNV and CDR2 YYDKDF (reference sequence). The trim removed 5 bases at V and 1 base at J, leaving 1 base unmatched. The CDR3 region has the DNA TGTGCCACCAGCCGGGACAGGGGGAACACCGGGGAGCTGTTTTTT. This gives the protein CATSRDRGNTGELFF.

This chain uses TRBV29-1 with TRBJ1-2; D gene ambiguous. The CDR3 sequence is 12 residues long. Germline V gene data show CDR1 as SQVTM and CDR2 as ANQGSEA. The CDR3: CTIQSFGYGYTF. Here the CDR3 DNA reads TGCACCATTCAGTCCTTTGGGTATGGCTACACCTTC.

The chain recombines TRBV12-3 or TRBV12-4 with TRBJ1-2, with 7 bases matching TRBD1. Losses at the gene ends were 5 bases for V and 6 bases for J; bases not matched to a gene: 6. This CDR3 contains 13 residues. CDR3: CASSRTGADGYTF. CDR3 nucleotide sequence: TGTGCCAGCAGTAGAACAGGGGCGGATGGCTACACCTTC.

The chain is built from TRBV7-9 and TRBJ1-6; maybe TRBD1 (5 bases). With 1 base removed from V and 7 bases from J, the gap between germline ends came to 8 bases. CDR1 and CDR2 from the germline V gene are SEHNR and FQNEAQ (reference sequence). This CDR3 region has 14 residues. DNA for the CDR3: TGTGCCAGCAGCTTAGAGGGGACGAATTCACCCCTCCACTTT. Amino acid sequence: CASSLEGTNSPLHF.

This sequence joins TRBV9 and TRBJ1-2, with TRBD1 identical over 9 bases. The CDR3 consists of 15 residues. V trimming: 3 bases; J trimming: 5 bases; junction bases outside the gene matches: 8. The germline gives CDR1 SGDLS, CDR2 YYNGEE. The CDR3 DNA follows: TGTGCCAGCAGCGAAACATCACAGGGGGCTTATGGCTACACCTTC. This translates into CASSETSQGAYGYTF.

The chain has TRBV6-6 and TRBJ1-1; the match to TRBD1 covers 9 bases. The junction had 9 bases not matched to a gene; V was cut back by 5 bases and J by 5 bases. The length of the CDR3 is 15 residues. Germline V gives CDR1 MNHNY, CDR2 SVGAGI (reference sequence). The CDR3 spells CASSHLGQGLTEAFF. Written as DNA, the CDR3 is TGTGCCAGCAGTCACCTCGGACAGGGGTTGACTGAAGCTTTCTTT.

This clone has only a few counts. The chain links TRBV27 to TRBJ2-7; maybe TRBD1 (5 bases). In germline, CDR1 is MNHEY, CDR2 SMNVEV (reference sequence). CDR3 length: 16 amino acids. V lost 7 bases and J lost 3, with 22 bases in between. CDR3 protein: CASTPPPRTIYYEQYF. CDR3 nucleotides: TGTGCCAGCACCCCACCTCCTAGGACAATCTACTACGAGCAGTACTTC.

V gene TRBV5-4 combines with J gene TRBJ1-4; no reliable D call. V was clipped by 4 bases and J by 5 bases, with 21 bases between them. The CDR3 spans 17 residues. The germline V gene encodes CDR1 SGHNT and CDR2 YYREEE (reference sequence). The CDR3 DNA follows: TGTGCCAGCAGCCTCAGCACGGGGTCGGGCCCAAATGAAAAACTGTTTTTT. It yields the protein CASSLSTGSGPNEKLFF.

This clone was seen a few times. This chain connects TRBV7-9 to TRBJ2-7; no reliable D call. This CDR3 has 14 amino acids. The germline V gene has CDR1 SEHNR and CDR2 FQNEAQ (reference sequence). V lost 3 bases and J lost 0, with 9 bases in between. The CDR3 sequence is CASSFVPNSYEQYF. DNA for the CDR3: TGTGCCAGCAGCTTCGTCCCAAACTCCTACGAGCAGTACTTC. The variable domain in full, completed from reference TRBV7-9 and TRBJ2-7, reads DTGVSQNPRHKITKRGQNVTFRCDPISEHNRLYWYRQTLGQGPEFLTYFQNEAQLEKSRLLSDRFSAERPKGSFSTLEIQRTEQGDSAMYLCASSFVPNSYEQYFGPGTRLTVT.

The chain joins TRBV6-2 or TRBV6-3 to TRBJ1-5; D uncertain. This CDR3 comprises 21 residues. The V and J ends lost 2 bases and 4 bases respectively, with 30 bases between them. Germline V CDR1 and CDR2: MNHEY, SVGEGT. The CDR3 sequence: CASSYPRSTQRILLKNQPQHF. DNA of the CDR3: TGTGCCAGCAGTTACCCCAGGAGTACACAGAGGATACTACTGAAAAATCAGCCCCAGCATTTT.